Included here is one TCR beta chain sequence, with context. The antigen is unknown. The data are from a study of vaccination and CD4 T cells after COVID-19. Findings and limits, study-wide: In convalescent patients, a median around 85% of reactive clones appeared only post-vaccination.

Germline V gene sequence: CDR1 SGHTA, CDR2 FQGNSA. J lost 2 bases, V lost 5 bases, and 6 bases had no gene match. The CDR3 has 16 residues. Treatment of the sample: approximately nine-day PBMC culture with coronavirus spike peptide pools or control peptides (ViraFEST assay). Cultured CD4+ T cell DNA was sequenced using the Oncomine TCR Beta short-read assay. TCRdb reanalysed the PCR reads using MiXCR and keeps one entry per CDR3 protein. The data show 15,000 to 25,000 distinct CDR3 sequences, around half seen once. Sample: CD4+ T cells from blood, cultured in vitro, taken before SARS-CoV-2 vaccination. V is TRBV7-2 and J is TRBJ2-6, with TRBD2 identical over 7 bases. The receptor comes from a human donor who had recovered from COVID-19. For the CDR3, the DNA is TGTGCCAGCAGCCCGGGGGGAGGAACTGGGGCCAACGTCCTGACTTTC. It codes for CASSPGGGTGANVLTF.